These 27 T cell receptor beta chains originate from one sample sequenced in a study of shared clonotypes between healthy human individuals. Sequenced by immunoSEQ multiplex PCR; TCRdb stores in-frame clones only, minus some. The profile covers roughly 500,000 clones, with about 78% appearing a single time and around 12% taken by the ten largest. The specimen sequenced was PBMCs. The receptors originated from a woman between 35 and 50 years old in good health. Some clones in this sample may be carry-over from other donors' samples.

The V and J genes are TRBV15 and TRBJ2-5, with no clear D. The CDR3 contains 14 residues. The V gene lost 1 base and the J gene lost 5 bases, with 11 bases spanning the gap. CDR1 is LNHNV and CDR2 is YYDKDF in the germline V gene (reference sequence). The CDR3 DNA reads TGTGCCACCAGCAGAGCAAACTTCCCCGAGACCCAGTACTTC. It codes for CATSRANFPETQYF. The variable domain in full, completed from reference TRBV15 and TRBJ2-5, reads DAMVIQNPRYQVTQFGKPVTLSCSQTLNHNVMYWYQQKSSQAPKLLFHYYDKDFNNEADTPDNFQSRRPNTSFCFLDIRSPGLGDTAMYLCATSRANFPETQYFGPGTRLLVL.

The chain is built from TRBV7-2 and TRBJ1-2, with D possibly matching TRBD1 (6 bases). Per the germline V gene, CDR1 is SGHTA and CDR2 is FQGNSA. V was trimmed by 0 bases and J by 3 bases, leaving 8 bases between them. The CDR3 is made up of 14 amino acids. CDR3 in amino acids: CASSLATGYYGYTF. CDR3 in DNA: TGTGCCAGCAGCTTAGCTACAGGGTACTATGGCTACACCTTC.

The genes are TRBV11-2 and TRBJ2-1; TRBD1 aligns across 11 bases. The trim removed 11 bases at V and 9 bases at J, leaving 12 bases unmatched. This CDR3 region has 14 residues. CDR1 and CDR2 from the germline V gene are SGHAT and FQNNGV. CDR3: CASCGDRGFSEQFF. DNA for the CDR3: TGTGCCTCCTGTGGGGACAGGGGGTTTAGTGAGCAGTTCTTC.

The chain employs TRBV28 and TRBJ1-2; 9 positions match TRBD1. Losses at the gene ends were 4 bases for V and 0 bases for J; bases not matched to a gene: 9. The CDR3 has 17 residues. Germline CDR1 is MDHEN and CDR2 is SYDVKM. The CDR3 DNA follows: TGTGCCAGCAGTTCCCGGACAGGGGCGGGGGCTAACTATGGCTACACCTTC. This gives the protein CASSSRTGAGANYGYTF.

The chain joins TRBV6-1 to TRBJ1-2, with 7 bases fitting TRBD1. Germline assignment: CDR1 MNHNS and CDR2 SASEGT. The CDR3 spans 16 residues. J gave up 5 bases and V 2 bases, and 11 bases lay outside the gene matches. The CDR3 protein is CASSEPGGGRGYGYTF. The CDR3, as DNA: TGTGCCAGCAGTGAACCGGGAGGGGGCCGGGGGTATGGCTACACCTTC.

The chain combines TRBV7-9 with TRBJ2-7, with D maybe TRBD1 (5 bases). V lost 5 bases and J lost 7, with 18 bases in between. Germline-derived CDR1 and CDR2 are SEHNR and FQNEAQ (reference sequence). This CDR3 has 14 residues. The CDR3 sequence: CASSIGAQGREQYF. The CDR3 DNA reads as TGTGCCAGCAGCATAGGGGCCCAGGGCCGGGAGCAGTACTTC.

In DNA form, the CDR3 reads TGTGCCAGCAGCCAGCCCCTGGGGCAGGGCGAGGAAAAACTGTTTTTT. It translates to CASSQPLGQGEEKLFF. The rearrangement joins TRBV7-2 to TRBJ1-4, with D possibly being TRBD1 (5 bases). Deletions cut 5 bases from V and 8 bases from J, with 21 bases between. The CDR3 loop spans 16 amino acids. Germline CDR1 reads SGHTA; CDR2 reads FQGNSA.

The chain joins TRBV5-1 to TRBJ2-5; TRBD1 might be the D (5 bases). The germline V gene encodes CDR1 SGHRS and CDR2 YFSETQ. V lost 7 bases to trimming and J lost 3 bases, with 13 bases between them. This CDR3 region has 13 residues. The CDR3 is CASRPRVEETQYF. Written as DNA, the CDR3 is TGCGCCAGCCGGCCCAGGGTAGAAGAGACCCAGTACTTC.

The chain joins TRBV7-8 to TRBJ1-1; D is undetermined. Germline CDR1 reads SGHVS; CDR2 reads FQNEAQ. This CDR3 is 12 amino acids long. V dropped 5 bases and J dropped 5 bases, with 9 bases sitting between them. This CDR3 is CASSPRWTEAFF. CDR3 nucleotides: TGTGCCAGCAGCCCCCGGTGGACTGAAGCTTTCTTT.

This clone has only one observation. J is TRBJ2-7 and V is TRBV10-3, with 10 bases lining up with TRBD2. The germline CDR1 and CDR2 sequences are ENHRY and SYGVKD. Germline trimming cut 3 bases from V and 2 bases from J; bases unmatched to any gene: 7. The CDR3 consists of 16 residues. CDR3 sequence reads: CAISESGLADAYEQYF. DNA of the CDR3: TGTGCCATCAGTGAAAGCGGACTAGCGGACGCCTACGAGCAGTACTTC.

This chain uses TRBV6-6 with TRBJ2-1; D not resolved. This CDR3 region has 15 residues. V lost 5 bases, J lost 12 bases, and 23 bases lay in between. Germline V lookup: CDR1 MNHNY, CDR2 SVGAGI (reference sequence). The CDR3 nucleotides read TGTGCCAGCAGTCTACTCTCGGACCCCCCTCAGGTGCAGTTCTTC. As protein: CASSLLSDPPQVQFF.

The chain links TRBV7-2 to TRBJ2-7; D unclear. The CDR3 extends over 15 amino acids. The V gene lost 1 base and the J gene lost 2 bases, with 12 bases spanning the gap. Germline V gene lookup returns CDR1 SGHTA and CDR2 FQGNSA. CDR3 sequence (DNA): TGTGCCAGCAGCTTAGGGTCTGGCGGTACCTACGAGCAGTACTTC. Protein sequence: CASSLGSGGTYEQYF.

J is TRBJ1-1 and V is TRBV6-6; a possible D gene is TRBD1 (6 bases). The germline CDR1 and CDR2 sequences are MNHNY and SVGAGI (reference sequence). The V gene lost 5 bases and the J gene lost 7 bases, with 14 bases spanning the gap. The CDR3 loop spans 13 amino acids. CDR3 in amino acids: CASSKNREGEAFF. CDR3 DNA: TGTGCCAGCAGTAAAAACAGGGAAGGTGAAGCTTTCTTT.

The chain has TRBV7-2 and TRBJ2-3; the match to TRBD1 covers 11 bases. The CDR3 extends over 14 amino acids. Losses at the gene ends were 4 bases for V and 6 bases for J; bases not matched to a gene: 3. Germline V lookup: CDR1 SGHTA, CDR2 FQGNSA. DNA for the CDR3: TGTGCCAGCAGCTGGGACAGGGGGGCGGATACGCAGTATTTT. It encodes CASSWDRGADTQYF.

The gene calls are TRBV12-5 and TRBJ1-1; D gene ambiguous. The CDR3 is 15 amino acids. Trimming took off 9 bases at V and 0 bases at J, with 17 bases between the two ends. Germline assignment: CDR1 LGHNT and CDR2 FRNRAP. The CDR3 DNA reads TGTGCTAGATCCCCCCGGTCGAGCATGAACACTGAAGCTTTCTTT. Residues: CARSPRSSMNTEAFF.

The gene calls are TRBV2 and TRBJ1-2, with D maybe TRBD1 (6 bases). Trimming removed 7 bases at V and 4 bases at J, with 13 bases between. This CDR3 comprises 13 residues. Germline V gene sequence: CDR1 SNHLY, CDR2 FYNNEI. CDR3 DNA: TGTGCCAGCAAGGGTGGACAGTTCTATGGCTACACCTTC. It yields the protein CASKGGQFYGYTF.

In this sample, this clone turned up many times. V and J are TRBV25-1 and TRBJ2-7, with 11 bases fitting TRBD1. Trimming cost V 8 bases and J 5 bases; bases outside gene matches: 5. Germline V gene lookup returns CDR1 MGHDK and CDR2 SYGVNS. There are 13 residues in the CDR3. The CDR3 spells CASGGQGVNEQYF. In DNA, the CDR3 is TGTGCCAGCGGGGGACAGGGGGTGAACGAGCAGTACTTC.

This clone has just one count. This same CDR3 is encoded by further DNA sequences in the sample. The chain is built from TRBV2 and TRBJ2-6; D gene unclear. V lost 6 bases and J lost 0, with 6 bases in between. Per the germline V gene, CDR1 is SNHLY and CDR2 is FYNNEI. CDR3 length equals 14 residues. CDR3 nucleotide sequence: TGTGCCAGCAGACAAAGCTCTGGGGCCAACGTCCTGACTTTC. Translating it yields CASRQSSGANVLTF.

V usage is TRBV6-5 and J usage is TRBJ1-1; possibly TRBD1 for D (5 bases). Per the germline V gene, CDR1 is MNHEY and CDR2 is SVGAGI. The V gene lost 6 bases and the J gene lost 0 bases, with 11 bases spanning the gap. The CDR3 is made up of 14 amino acids. The CDR3 coding sequence is TGTGCCAGCAGAGCATGGGGCATGAACACTGAAGCTTTCTTT. Amino acids: CASRAWGMNTEAFF.

The genes are TRBV5-1 and TRBJ2-2; TRBD1 matches at 10 bases. V was clipped by 0 bases and J by 6 bases; unmatched bases: 2. Germline V gives CDR1 SGHRS, CDR2 YFSETQ. The CDR3 length is 15 residues. This CDR3 reads CASSLVGTGAGELFF. The CDR3 nucleotides are TGCGCCAGCAGCTTGGTCGGGACAGGGGCCGGGGAGCTGTTTTTT. The variable domain in full, completed from reference TRBV5-1 and TRBJ2-2, reads KAGVTQTPRYLIKTRGQQVTLSCSPISGHRSVSWYQQTPGQGLQFLFEYFSETQRNKGNFPGRFSGRQFSNSRSEMNVSTLELGDSALYLCASSLVGTGAGELFFGEGSRLTVL.

This clone was observed a few times. The J gene is TRBJ2-1, the V gene TRBV2, with TRBD1 identical over 9 bases. The CDR3 is 14 residues long. Germline CDR1 and CDR2: SNHLY and FYNNEI. V dropped 4 bases and J dropped 8; count of bases not matched to a gene: 6. CDR3 amino acids: CASSAGQGSDEQFF. In DNA form, the CDR3 reads TGTGCCAGCAGTGCTGGACAGGGGAGCGATGAGCAGTTCTTC.

This clone appeared a single time. The chain uses TRBV5-4 and TRBJ2-5; D might be TRBD1 (5 bases). The end of the DNA fits TRBJ2-7 better, so the J call may be wrong. The CDR3 loop spans 14 amino acids. The germline V gene has CDR1 SGHNT and CDR2 YYREEE (reference sequence). The CDR3 spells CASSQAGFSYEQYF. Here the CDR3 DNA reads TGTGCCAGCAGCCAGGCAGGGTTCTCCTACGAGCAGTACTTC.

This clone has more than one count but fewer than ten. V is TRBV5-5 and J is TRBJ1-2; perhaps TRBD1 as D (6 bases). Germline CDR1 SGHKS, CDR2 YYEKEE (reference sequence). The germline V and J ends were trimmed by 0 bases and 4 bases, with 10 bases remaining between them. The CDR3 sequence is 14 residues long. CDR3 protein: CASSLEQGVYGYTF. In DNA, the CDR3 is TGTGCCAGCAGCTTGGAACAGGGTGTCTATGGCTACACCTTC.

This CDR3 reads CASSKGLATYEQYF. As DNA, the CDR3 is TGTGCCAGCAGCAAGGGACTAGCGACCTACGAGCAGTACTTC. The chain combines TRBV9 with TRBJ2-7; TRBD2 agrees at 10 bases. Germline loops: CDR1 SGDLS, CDR2 YYNGEE. Trimming cost V 4 bases and J 2 bases; bases outside gene matches: 3. CDR3 length: 14 amino acids.

The CDR3 DNA reads as TGTGCCAGCAGCAATCCCGGCGGCGCGACCTACGAGCAGTACTTC. This gives the protein CASSNPGGATYEQYF. This chain joins TRBV7-9 and TRBJ2-7; D unresolved. In germline, CDR1 is SEHNR, CDR2 FQNEAQ (reference sequence). Between the trimmed V and J ends, which lost 5 bases and 2 bases, there was a span of 16 bases. This CDR3 has 15 residues. Variable domain in full (rest from reference TRBV7-9 and TRBJ2-7): DTGVSQNPRHKITKRGQNVTFRCDPISEHNRLYWYRQTLGQGPEFLTYFQNEAQLEKSRLLSDRFSAERPKGSFSTLEIQRTEQGDSAMYLCASSNPGGATYEQYFGPGTRLTVT.

The chain recombines TRBV28 with TRBJ1-2; tentatively, D is TRBD1 (5 bases). Germline V gene lookup returns CDR1 MDHEN and CDR2 SYDVKM. The CDR3 loop spans 13 amino acids. V lost 8 bases, J lost 2 bases, and 12 bases lay in between. The CDR3 is CASASWDNYGYTF. The DNA of the CDR3 is TGTGCCAGCGCCTCCTGGGACAACTATGGCTACACCTTC.

This clone was counted a single time. CDR3 amino acids: CASSIGWGANTGELFF. CDR3 DNA: TGTGCCAGTAGTATAGGGTGGGGCGCGAACACCGGGGAGCTGTTTTTT. The gene calls are TRBV19 and TRBJ2-2; TRBD1 is a possible D gene (5 bases). The V and J ends lost 1 base and 0 bases respectively, with 9 bases between them. Germline lookup yields CDR1 LNHDA and CDR2 SQIVND (reference sequence). There are 16 residues in the CDR3.